These T cell receptor beta chains were read from a single sample in a study of blood T cell repertoires in COVID-19. Data came from immunoSEQ multiplex PCR; TCRdb stores just in-frame clones and leaves some out. This table has 110,000 or so clones, just over 70% appearing once. The material sequenced was peripheral blood. These receptors were obtained from a woman aged 40 to 49 with acute or convalescent COVID-19. Each CDR3 is given with its conserved first and last residue. The D gene is left open where the match is weak. The size of a clone is reported for some rows only, either as once, few or many, or as a class for expanded clones.

.	TRBV7-2	once	TRBJ2-5	TGTGCCAGCAGCTACACAGTCCAAGAGACCCAGTACTTC	CASSYTVQETQYF
TRBD1	TRBV27	.	TRBJ1-5	TGTGCCAGCAGTTCCCAGGGGGCGGGATGGGGTCAGCCCCAGCATTTT	CASSSQGAGWGQPQHF
.	TRBV4-1	.	TRBJ1-1	TGCGCCAGCAGCCAAGATAGGGGGTTGAACACTGAAGCTTTCTTT	CASSQDRGLNTEAFF
.	TRBV11-3	.	TRBJ2-3	TGTGCCAGCAGCTCGCAGGGAAGTGATACGCAGTATTTT	CASSSQGSDTQYF
.	TRBV5-1	.	TRBJ1-1	TGCGCCAGCAGGCACATTACAGGGAGTCGGACTGAAGCTTTCTTT	CASRHITGSRTEAFF
.	TRBV19	.	TRBJ1-5	TGTGCCAGTAGTGAGTCAATCGGCAATCAGCCCCAGCATTTT	CASSESIGNQPQHF
.	TRBV6-4	.	TRBJ2-7	TGTGCCAGCAGTGATCCCACCCGGTTAAGGATACTATACGAGCAGTACTTC	CASSDPTRLRILYEQYF
.	TRBV18	.	TRBJ2-5	TGTGCCAGCTCACTCTACTCAAGTCAAGAGACCCAGTACTTC	CASSLYSSQETQYF
.	TRBV10-3	.	TRBJ2-2	TGTGCCATCAGTGAGTCAGGGGGGGACACCGGGGAGCTGTTTTTT	CAISESGGDTGELFF
TRBD1	TRBV4-2	.	TRBJ1-5	TGTGCCAGCAGTCATGATGACAGGGCCAATCAGCCCCAGCATTTT	CASSHDDRANQPQHF
TRBD1	TRBV15	.	TRBJ2-6	TGTGCCACCAGCAGAGATCCGGTCCGGGGGACAGGGGCTGGGGCCAACGTCCTGACTTTC	CATSRDPVRGTGAGANVLTF
TRBD2	TRBV6-5	once	TRBJ2-7	TGTGCCAGCAGTCATCATGATGGCGGGGGTGGAGAGCAGTACTTC	CASSHHDGGGGEQYF
.	TRBV11-2	few	TRBJ1-1	TGTGCCAGCAGCTTAGCCGGGAGCTCGAACACTGAAGCTTTCTTT	CASSLAGSSNTEAFF
.	TRBV11-3	.	TRBJ2-2	TGTGCCAGCAGCTTAGGCAGGGGTTTGACCGGGGAGCTGTTTTTT	CASSLGRGLTGELFF
.	TRBV19	.	TRBJ2-7	TGTGCCAGTAGTATAGAAGGGGGTGGGGCCTTCATCGACGAGCAGTACTTC	CASSIEGGGAFIDEQYF
.	TRBV6-5	.	TRBJ1-2	TGTGCCAGCAGTTACTCGATGGGGCAGGGGCGCGGTGGCTACACCTTC	CASSYSMGQGRGGYTF
TRBD2	TRBV20-1	.	TRBJ2-5	TGCAGTGCCAGTAGCGGGGGGAGACAAGAGACCCAGTACTTC	CSASSGGRQETQYF
TRBD1	TRBV10-3	.	TRBJ2-5	TGTGCCATCAGTGGGCAGGGGGACATCCAAGAGACCCAGTACTTC	CAISGQGDIQETQYF
.	TRBV2	few	TRBJ1-5	TGTGCCAGCAGTACAGGGAGGGAAGGCCAGCATTTT	CASSTGREGQHF
.	TRBV5-1	.	TRBJ1-3	TGCGCCACAGGACAAATTCCTGGAAACACCATATATTTT	CATGQIPGNTIYF
.	TRBV7-9	.	TRBJ2-2	TGTGCCAGCAGCCCTACGAATAGGGGGAACACCGGGGAGCTGTTTTTT	CASSPTNRGNTGELFF
.	TRBV10-3	.	TRBJ2-3	TGTGCCATCAGTGTTGGCGGATCTAGCACAGATACGCAGTATTTT	CAISVGGSSTDTQYF
.	TRBV28	.	TRBJ1-1	TGTGCCAGCAGTTTGTGGGCAGAGTTGAACACTGAAGCTTTCTTT	CASSLWAELNTEAFF
TRBD2	TRBV7-2	.	TRBJ2-1	TGTGCCAGCAGCTTCCTAGCGGGGGTCAACAATGAGCAGTTCTTC	CASSFLAGVNNEQFF
.	TRBV6-5	.	TRBJ2-7	TGTGCCAGCGGAGAGCCCTACGAGCAGTACTTC	CASGEPYEQYF
TRBD1	TRBV5-4	.	TRBJ2-1	TGTGCCAGCAGCATCGGAACAGGGGCCAACCTAGGTCGTGAGCAGTTCTTC	CASSIGTGANLGREQFF
.	TRBV6-6	.	TRBJ2-3	TGTGCCAGCAGTCCACACAGCAGATACTCTAGCACAGATACGCAGTATTTT	CASSPHSRYSSTDTQYF
.	TRBV6-6	.	TRBJ2-7	TGTGCCAGCAGTTCTTCACAGCCACCCTACGAGCAGTACTTC	CASSSSQPPYEQYF
.	TRBV10-3	.	TRBJ2-1	TGTGCCATCGGGTGGGGGCTCAATGAGCAGTTCTTC	CAIGWGLNEQFF
.	TRBV13	.	TRBJ1-2	TGTGCCAGCAGCTTAGGGGTAAGCGTCCCTGGCTACACCTTC	CASSLGVSVPGYTF
.	TRBV5-1	.	TRBJ2-3	TGCGCCAGCACCCTAAGCAGGGTCCCAGATACGCAGTATTTT	CASTLSRVPDTQYF
.	TRBV10-2	.	TRBJ2-3	TGCGCCAGCAGTGGCGGGGTCGGGGTTGGCACGCAGTATTTT	CASSGGVGVGTQYF
.	TRBV7-3	.	TRBJ2-1	TGTGCCAGCAGCTTAAGACTAAACAATGAGCAGTTCTTC	CASSLRLNNEQFF
.	TRBV28	.	TRBJ1-5	TGTGCCAGCAGTTTAGGTGCCTCCGTTGGTCTACCCCAGCATTTT	CASSLGASVGLPQHF
TRBD2	TRBV11-2	once	TRBJ2-5	TGTGCCAGCAGCTTTTCTGGGACTAGCGGGGGGGCCCAAGAGACCCAGTACTTC	CASSFSGTSGGAQETQYF
.	TRBV7-3	.	TRBJ2-1	TGTGCCAGCAGCTTAAGCGGTGGGAATGAGCAGTTCTTC	CASSLSGGNEQFF